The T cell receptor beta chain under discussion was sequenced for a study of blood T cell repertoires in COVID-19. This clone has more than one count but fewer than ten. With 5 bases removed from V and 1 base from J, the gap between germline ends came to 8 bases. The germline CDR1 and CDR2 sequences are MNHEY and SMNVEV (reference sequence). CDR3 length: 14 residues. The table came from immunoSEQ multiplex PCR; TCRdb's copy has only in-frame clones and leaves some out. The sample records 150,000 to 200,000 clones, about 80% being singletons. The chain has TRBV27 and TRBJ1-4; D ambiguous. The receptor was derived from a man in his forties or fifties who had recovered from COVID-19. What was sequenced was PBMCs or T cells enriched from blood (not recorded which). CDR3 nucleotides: TGTGCCAGCAGTCCTGCGAGAACTAATGAAAAACTGTTTTTT. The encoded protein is CASSPARTNEKLFF.